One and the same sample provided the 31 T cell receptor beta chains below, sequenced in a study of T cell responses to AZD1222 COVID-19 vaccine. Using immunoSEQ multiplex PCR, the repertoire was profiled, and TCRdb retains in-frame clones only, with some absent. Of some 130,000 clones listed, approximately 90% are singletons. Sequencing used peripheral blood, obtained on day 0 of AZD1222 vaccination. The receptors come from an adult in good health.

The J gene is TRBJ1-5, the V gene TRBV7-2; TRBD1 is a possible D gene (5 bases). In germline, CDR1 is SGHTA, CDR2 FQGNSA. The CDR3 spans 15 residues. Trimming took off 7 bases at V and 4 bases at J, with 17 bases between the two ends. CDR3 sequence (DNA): TGTGCCAGCACTCCGGGGGGGGTGAGGAATCAGCCCCAGCATTTT. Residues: CASTPGGVRNQPQHF.

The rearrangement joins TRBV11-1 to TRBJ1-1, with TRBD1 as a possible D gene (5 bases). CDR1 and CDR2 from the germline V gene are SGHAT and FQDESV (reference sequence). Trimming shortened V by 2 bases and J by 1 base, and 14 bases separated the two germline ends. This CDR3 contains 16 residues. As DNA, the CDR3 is TGTGCCAGCAGCTTATTCGGGGTCAGGGCGAACACTGAAGCTTTCTTT. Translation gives CASSLFGVRANTEAFF.

The CDR3 nucleotides read TGTGCCAGCTCACCGAACAGGGTACCCAGCACCGGGGAGCTGTTTTTT. It translates to CASSPNRVPSTGELFF. The V call is TRBV18, the J call TRBJ2-2; D possibly corresponds to TRBD1 (6 bases). CDR3 size: 16 residues. From germline, CDR1 is KGHSH and CDR2 LQKENI. V was pared by 3 bases and J by 4 bases, with 15 bases between.

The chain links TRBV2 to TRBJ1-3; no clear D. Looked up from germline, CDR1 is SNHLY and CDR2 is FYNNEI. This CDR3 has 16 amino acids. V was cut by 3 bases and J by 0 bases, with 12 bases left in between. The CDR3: CASSEEGTFSGNTIYF. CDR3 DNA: TGTGCCAGCAGTGAGGAGGGAACCTTCTCTGGAAACACCATATATTTT.

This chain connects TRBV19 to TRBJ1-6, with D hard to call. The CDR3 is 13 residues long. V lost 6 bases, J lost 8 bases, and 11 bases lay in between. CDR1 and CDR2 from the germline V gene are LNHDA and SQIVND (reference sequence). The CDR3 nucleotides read TGTGCCAGTAGCCCGGTGTTGGATTCACCCCTCCACTTT. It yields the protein CASSPVLDSPLHF.

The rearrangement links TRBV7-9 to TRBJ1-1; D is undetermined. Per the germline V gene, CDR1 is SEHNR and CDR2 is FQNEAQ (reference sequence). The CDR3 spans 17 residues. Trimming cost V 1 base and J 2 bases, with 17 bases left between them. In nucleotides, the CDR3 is TGTGCCAGCAGCTTAGTGAAACACGCTCGGGAAAACACTGAAGCTTTCTTT. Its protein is CASSLVKHARENTEAFF.

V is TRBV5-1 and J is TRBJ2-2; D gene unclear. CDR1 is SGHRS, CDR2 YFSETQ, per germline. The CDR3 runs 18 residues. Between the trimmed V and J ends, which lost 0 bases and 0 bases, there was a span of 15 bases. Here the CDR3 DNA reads TGCGCCAGCAGCTTGGAATCAGGTCAGCTACCGAACACCGGGGAGCTGTTTTTT. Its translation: CASSLESGQLPNTGELFF.

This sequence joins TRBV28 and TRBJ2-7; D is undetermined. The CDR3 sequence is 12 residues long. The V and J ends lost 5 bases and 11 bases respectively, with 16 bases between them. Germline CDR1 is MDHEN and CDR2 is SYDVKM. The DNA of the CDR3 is TGTGCCAGCAGTCCCCGGGTCCGTGGGGAGTACTTC. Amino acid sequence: CASSPRVRGEYF.

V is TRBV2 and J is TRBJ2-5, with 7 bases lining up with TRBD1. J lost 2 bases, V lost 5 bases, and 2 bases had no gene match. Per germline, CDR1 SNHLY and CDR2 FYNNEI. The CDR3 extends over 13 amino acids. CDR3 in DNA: TGTGCCAGCAGTTGGGACAGTCAAGAGACCCAGTACTTC. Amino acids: CASSWDSQETQYF.

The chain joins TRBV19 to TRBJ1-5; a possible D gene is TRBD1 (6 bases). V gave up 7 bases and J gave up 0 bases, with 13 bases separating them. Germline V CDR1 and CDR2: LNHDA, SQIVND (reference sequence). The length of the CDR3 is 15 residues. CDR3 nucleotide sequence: TGTGCCAGTACACCAGGGGTCTATAGCAATCAGCCCCAGCATTTT. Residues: CASTPGVYSNQPQHF.

The CDR3 region is CASLRADRGLNEQFF. DNA of the CDR3: TGTGCCAGTCTGAGGGCTGACAGGGGGCTTAATGAGCAGTTCTTC. The chain uses TRBV10-3 and TRBJ2-1, with 10 nucleotides matching TRBD1. Per the germline V gene, CDR1 is ENHRY and CDR2 is SYGVKD. CDR3 length: 15 amino acids. Trimming cost V 10 bases and J 7 bases; bases outside gene matches: 13.

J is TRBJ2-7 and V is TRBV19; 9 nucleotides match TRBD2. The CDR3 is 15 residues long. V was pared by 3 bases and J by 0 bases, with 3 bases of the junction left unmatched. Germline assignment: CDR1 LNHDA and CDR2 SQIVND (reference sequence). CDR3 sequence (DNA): TGTGCCAGTAGTATTCTAGCGGGAACCTCCTACGAGCAGTACTTC. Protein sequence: CASSILAGTSYEQYF.

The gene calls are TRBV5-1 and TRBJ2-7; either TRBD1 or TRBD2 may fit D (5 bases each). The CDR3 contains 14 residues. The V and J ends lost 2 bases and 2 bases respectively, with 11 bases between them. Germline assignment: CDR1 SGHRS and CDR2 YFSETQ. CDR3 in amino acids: CASSFDQGPYEQYF. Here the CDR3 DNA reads TGCGCCAGCAGCTTCGATCAGGGACCCTACGAGCAGTACTTC. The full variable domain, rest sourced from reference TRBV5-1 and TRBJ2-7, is KAGVTQTPRYLIKTRGQQVTLSCSPISGHRSVSWYQQTPGQGLQFLFEYFSETQRNKGNFPGRFSGRQFSNSRSEMNVSTLELGDSALYLCASSFDQGPYEQYFGPGTRLTVT.

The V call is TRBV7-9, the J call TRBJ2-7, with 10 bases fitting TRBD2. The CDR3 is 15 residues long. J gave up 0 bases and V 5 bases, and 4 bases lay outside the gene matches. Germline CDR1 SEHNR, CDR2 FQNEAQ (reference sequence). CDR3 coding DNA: TGTGCCAGCAGCGCCGGGACTAGCGTCTCCTACGAGCAGTACTTC. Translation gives CASSAGTSVSYEQYF.

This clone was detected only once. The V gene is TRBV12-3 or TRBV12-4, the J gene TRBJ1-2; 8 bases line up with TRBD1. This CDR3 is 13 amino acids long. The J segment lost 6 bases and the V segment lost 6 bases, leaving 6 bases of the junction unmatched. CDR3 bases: TGTGCCAGCAGACAACCAGGGGGCGATGGCTACACCTTC. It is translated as CASRQPGGDGYTF.

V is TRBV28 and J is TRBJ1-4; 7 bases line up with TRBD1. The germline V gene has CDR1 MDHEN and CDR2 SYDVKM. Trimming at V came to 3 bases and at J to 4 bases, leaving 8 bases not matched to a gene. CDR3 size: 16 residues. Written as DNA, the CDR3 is TGTGCCAGCAGTTTTGTAGGGGGCGGAGGTAATGAAAAACTGTTTTTT. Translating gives CASSFVGGGGNEKLFF.

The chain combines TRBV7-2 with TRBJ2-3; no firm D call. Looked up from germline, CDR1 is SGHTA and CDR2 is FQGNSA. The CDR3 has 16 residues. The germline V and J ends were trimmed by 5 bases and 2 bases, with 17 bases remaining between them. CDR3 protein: CASSGQPSAPTDTQYF. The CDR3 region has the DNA TGTGCCAGCAGCGGCCAGCCTAGTGCCCCCACAGATACGCAGTATTTT.

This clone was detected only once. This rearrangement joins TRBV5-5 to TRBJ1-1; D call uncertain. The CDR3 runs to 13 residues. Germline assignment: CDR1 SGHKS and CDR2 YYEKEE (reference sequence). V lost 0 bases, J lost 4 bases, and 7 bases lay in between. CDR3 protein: CASSLVPLTEAFF. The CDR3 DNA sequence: TGTGCCAGCAGCTTGGTCCCTCTCACTGAAGCTTTCTTT.

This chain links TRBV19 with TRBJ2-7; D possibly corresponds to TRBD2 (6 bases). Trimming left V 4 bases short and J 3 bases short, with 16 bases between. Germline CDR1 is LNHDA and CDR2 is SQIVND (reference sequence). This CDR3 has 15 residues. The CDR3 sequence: CASSTLPGTGYEQYF. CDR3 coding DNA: TGTGCCAGTAGTACCCTTCCAGGGACTGGCTACGAGCAGTACTTC.

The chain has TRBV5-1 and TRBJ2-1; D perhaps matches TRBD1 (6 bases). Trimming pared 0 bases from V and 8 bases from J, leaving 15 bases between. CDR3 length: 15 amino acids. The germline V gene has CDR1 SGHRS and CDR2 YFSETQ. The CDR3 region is CASSLAPGQGYEQFF. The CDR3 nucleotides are TGCGCCAGCAGCTTGGCCCCTGGCCAGGGGTATGAGCAGTTCTTC.

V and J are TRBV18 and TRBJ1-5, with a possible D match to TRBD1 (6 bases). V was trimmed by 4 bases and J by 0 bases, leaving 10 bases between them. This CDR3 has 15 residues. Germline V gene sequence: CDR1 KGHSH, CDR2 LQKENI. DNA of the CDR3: TGTGCCAGCTCACTTGACAGGTATAGCAATCAGCCCCAGCATTTT. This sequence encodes CASSLDRYSNQPQHF.

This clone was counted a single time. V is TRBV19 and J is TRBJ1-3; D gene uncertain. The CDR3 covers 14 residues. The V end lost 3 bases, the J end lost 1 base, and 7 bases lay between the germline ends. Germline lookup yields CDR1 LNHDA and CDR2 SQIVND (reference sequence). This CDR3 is CASSIWGSGNTIYF. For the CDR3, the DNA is TGTGCCAGTAGTATTTGGGGTTCTGGAAACACCATATATTTT.

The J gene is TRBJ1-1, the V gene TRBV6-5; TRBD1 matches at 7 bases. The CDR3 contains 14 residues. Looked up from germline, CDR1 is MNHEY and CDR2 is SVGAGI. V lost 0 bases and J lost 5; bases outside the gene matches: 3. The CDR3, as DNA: TGTGCCAGCAGTTACTCGAACAGGGGAACTGAAGCTTTCTTT. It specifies CASSYSNRGTEAFF.

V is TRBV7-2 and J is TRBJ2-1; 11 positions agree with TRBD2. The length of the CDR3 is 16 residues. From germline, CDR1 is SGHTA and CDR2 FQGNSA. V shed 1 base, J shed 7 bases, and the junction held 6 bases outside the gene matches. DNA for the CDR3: TGTGCCAGCAGCTTAGGTAGTAGCGGGGGGGCAAATGAGCAGTTCTTC. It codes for CASSLGSSGGANEQFF.

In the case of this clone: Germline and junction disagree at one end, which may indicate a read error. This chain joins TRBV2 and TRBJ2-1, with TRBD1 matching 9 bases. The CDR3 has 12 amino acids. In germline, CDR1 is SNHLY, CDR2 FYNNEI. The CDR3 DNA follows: TGTGCCAGCAGTGAATCTGTGGACAGGGGCCTCTTC. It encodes CASSESVDRGLF. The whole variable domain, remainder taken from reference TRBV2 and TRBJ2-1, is EPEVTQTPSHQVTQMGQEVILRCVPISNHLYFYWYRQILGQKVEFLVSFYNNEISEKSEIFDDQFSVERPDGSNFTLKIRSTKLEDSAMYFCASSESVDRGLFGPGTRLTVL.

The CDR3 bases are TGCAGTGCTGACACCGGGGAGCTGTTTTTT. It yields the protein CSADTGELFF. The chain has TRBV20-1 and TRBJ2-2; D uncertain. Germline V gene lookup returns CDR1 DFQATT and CDR2 SNEGSKA (reference sequence). Trimming cost V 5 bases and J 3 bases, with 1 base left between them. This CDR3 contains 10 residues.

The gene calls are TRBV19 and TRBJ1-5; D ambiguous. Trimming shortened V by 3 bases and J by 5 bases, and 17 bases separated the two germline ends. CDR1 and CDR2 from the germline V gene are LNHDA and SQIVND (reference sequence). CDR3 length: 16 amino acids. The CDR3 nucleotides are TGTGCCAGTAGTATGGAATTGGGTAGGGTTGATCAGCCCCAGCATTTT. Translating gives CASSMELGRVDQPQHF.

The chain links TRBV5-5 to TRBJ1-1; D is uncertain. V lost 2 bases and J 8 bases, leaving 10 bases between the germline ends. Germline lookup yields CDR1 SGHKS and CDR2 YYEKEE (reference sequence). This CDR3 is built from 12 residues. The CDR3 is CASSFTGSEAFF. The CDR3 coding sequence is TGTGCCAGCAGCTTTACGGGAAGCGAAGCTTTCTTT.

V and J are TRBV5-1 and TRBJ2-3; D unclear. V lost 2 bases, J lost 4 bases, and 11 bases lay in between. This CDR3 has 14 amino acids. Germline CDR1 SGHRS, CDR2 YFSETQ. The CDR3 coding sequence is TGCGCCAGCAGCTTTTCGACAAGCGCAGATACGCAGTATTTT. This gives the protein CASSFSTSADTQYF.

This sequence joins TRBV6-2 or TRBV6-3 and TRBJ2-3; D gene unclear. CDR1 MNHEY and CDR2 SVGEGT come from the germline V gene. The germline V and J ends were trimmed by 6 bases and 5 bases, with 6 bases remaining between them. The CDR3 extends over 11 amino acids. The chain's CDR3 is CASSLLDTQYF. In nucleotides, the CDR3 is TGTGCCAGCAGCCTACTAGATACGCAGTATTTT.

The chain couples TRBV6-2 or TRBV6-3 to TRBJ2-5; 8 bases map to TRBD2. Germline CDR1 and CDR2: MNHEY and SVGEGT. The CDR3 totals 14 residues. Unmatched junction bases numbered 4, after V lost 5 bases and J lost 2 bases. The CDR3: CASSSSGGQETQYF. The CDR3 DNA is TGTGCCAGCAGTAGCAGCGGGGGACAAGAGACCCAGTACTTC.